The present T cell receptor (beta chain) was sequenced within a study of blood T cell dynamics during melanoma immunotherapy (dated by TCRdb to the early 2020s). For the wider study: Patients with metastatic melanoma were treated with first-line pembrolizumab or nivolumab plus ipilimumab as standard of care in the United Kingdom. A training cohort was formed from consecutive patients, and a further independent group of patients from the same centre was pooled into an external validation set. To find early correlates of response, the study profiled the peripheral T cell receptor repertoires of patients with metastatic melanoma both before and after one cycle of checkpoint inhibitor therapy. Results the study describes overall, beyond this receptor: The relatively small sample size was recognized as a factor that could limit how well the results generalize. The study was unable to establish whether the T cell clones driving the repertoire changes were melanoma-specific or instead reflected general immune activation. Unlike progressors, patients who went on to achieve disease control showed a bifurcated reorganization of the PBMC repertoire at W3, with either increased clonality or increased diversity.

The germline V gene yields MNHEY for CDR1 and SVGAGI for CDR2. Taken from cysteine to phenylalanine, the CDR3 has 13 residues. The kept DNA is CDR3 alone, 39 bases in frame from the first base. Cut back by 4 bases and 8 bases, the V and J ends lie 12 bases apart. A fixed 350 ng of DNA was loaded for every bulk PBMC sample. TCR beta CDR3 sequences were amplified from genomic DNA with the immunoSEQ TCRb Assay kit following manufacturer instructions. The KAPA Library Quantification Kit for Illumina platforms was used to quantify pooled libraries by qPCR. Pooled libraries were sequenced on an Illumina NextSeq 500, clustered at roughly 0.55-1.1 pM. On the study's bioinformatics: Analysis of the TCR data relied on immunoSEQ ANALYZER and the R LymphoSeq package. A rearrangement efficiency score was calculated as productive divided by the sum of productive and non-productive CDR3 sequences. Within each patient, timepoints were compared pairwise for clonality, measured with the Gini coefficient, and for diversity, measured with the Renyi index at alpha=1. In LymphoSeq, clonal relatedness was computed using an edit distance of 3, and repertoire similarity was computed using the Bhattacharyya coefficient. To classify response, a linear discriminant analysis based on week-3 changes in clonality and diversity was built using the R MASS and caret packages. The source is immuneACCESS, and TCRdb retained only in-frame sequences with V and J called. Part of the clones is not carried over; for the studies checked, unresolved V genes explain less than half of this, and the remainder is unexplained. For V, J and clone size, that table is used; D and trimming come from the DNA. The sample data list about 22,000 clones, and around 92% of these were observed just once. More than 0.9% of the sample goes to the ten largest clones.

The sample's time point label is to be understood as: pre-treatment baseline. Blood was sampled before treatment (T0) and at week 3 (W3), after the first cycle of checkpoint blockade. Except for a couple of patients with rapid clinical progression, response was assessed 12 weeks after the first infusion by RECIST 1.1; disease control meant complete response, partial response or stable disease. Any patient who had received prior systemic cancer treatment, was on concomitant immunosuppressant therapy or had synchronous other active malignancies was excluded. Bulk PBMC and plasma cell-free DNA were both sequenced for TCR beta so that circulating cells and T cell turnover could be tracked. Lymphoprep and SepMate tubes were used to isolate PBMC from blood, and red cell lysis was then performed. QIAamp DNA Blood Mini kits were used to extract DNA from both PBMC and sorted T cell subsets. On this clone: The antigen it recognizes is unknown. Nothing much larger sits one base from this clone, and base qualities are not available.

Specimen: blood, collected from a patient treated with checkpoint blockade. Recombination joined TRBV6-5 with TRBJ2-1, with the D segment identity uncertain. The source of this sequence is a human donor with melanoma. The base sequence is TGTGCCAGCAGTTCGCTTGATCGGGATGAGCAGTTCTTC. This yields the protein CASSSLDRDEQFF.